This TCR beta chain was captured by sequencing in a study of cytomegalovirus exposure and HLA in healthy donors. Study outcomes and limitations: Productive status was seen about 87% or about 30% of the time for most TCR beta V segments in an earlier analysis.

The donors comprised healthy bone marrow donors. Germline V CDR1 and CDR2: SGHTA, FQGNSA. This CDR3 has 15 residues. Trimming left V 4 bases short and J 3 bases short, with 13 bases between. Points on this clone: Its target is unknown.

PCR was performed using 60 Vbeta and 13 Jbeta primers. Only in-frame clones appear in the TCRdb table, and some are missing; sequencing was by immunoSEQ multiplex PCR. Found here are 65,000 to 100,000 clones, about 79% of them singletons; the top ten hold around 6%. V is TRBV7-2 and J is TRBJ2-4; maybe TRBD2 (6 bases). The sample was PBMCs. This receptor was taken from a female donor in good health and CMV-seronegative. Here the CDR3 DNA reads TGTGCCAGCAGCTCCTACGCGGGACTCAAAAACATTCAGTACTTC. This translates into CASSSYAGLKNIQYF.